The T cell receptor beta chain described here comes from a study of T cell responses to AZD1222 COVID-19 vaccine. V lost 4 bases, J lost 2 bases, and 11 bases lay in between. This CDR3 spans 14 amino acids. Germline assignment: CDR1 SNHLY and CDR2 FYNNEI. Profiled with immunoSEQ multiplex PCR; TCRdb holds only in-frame clones, not every one. The top ten clones hold 6% to 7% of a sample with roughly 130,000 clones, around 94% of them seen once. The gene calls are TRBV2 and TRBJ2-5; TRBD2 is a possible D gene (5 bases). This sequence originates from an adult in good health. Sample: peripheral blood, taken on day 0 of AZD1222 vaccination. The CDR3 DNA reads as TGTGCCAGCAGTGGAGCGGACCTACAAGAGACCCAGTACTTC. This translates into CASSGADLQETQYF.